What follows are 18 T cell receptor beta chains derived from one specimen sequenced in a study of blood T cell repertoires in COVID-19. The table came from immunoSEQ multiplex PCR; TCRdb's copy has only in-frame clones and leaves some out. The repertoire includes roughly 150,000 clones, approximately 88% of them detected once, and 5% sits in the top ten. The sample taken for sequencing was peripheral blood. The receptors here all came from a human donor in a cohort sampled during active COVID-19.

The chain employs TRBV28 and TRBJ2-4; tentative D call: TRBD2 (6 bases). The CDR3 has 17 amino acids. Deletions cut 5 bases from V and 0 bases from J, with 17 bases between. The germline V gene has CDR1 MDHEN and CDR2 SYDVKM. CDR3 coding DNA: TGTGCCAGCAGTCCCACCGACGGGAGTCTAGCCAAAAACATTCAGTACTTC. It translates to CASSPTDGSLAKNIQYF.

The chain joins TRBV11-2 to TRBJ2-3; 11 nucleotides match TRBD2. Germline V gene lookup returns CDR1 SGHAT and CDR2 FQNNGV. V gave up 3 bases and J gave up 3 bases; unmatched junction bases: 5. This CDR3 spans 16 amino acids. The DNA of the CDR3 is TGTGCCAGCAGCTTGCTAGCGGGGGGTGATACAGATACGCAGTATTTT. Translating gives CASSLLAGGDTDTQYF. The full variable domain, in which reference TRBV11-2 and TRBJ2-3 provide the parts outside the CDR3, is EAGVAQSPRYKIIEKRQSVAFWCNPISGHATLYWYQQILGQGPKLLIQFQNNGVVDDSQLPKDRFSAERLKGVDSTLKIQPAKLEDSAVYLCASSLLAGGDTDTQYFGPGTRLTVL.

This sequence joins TRBV7-6 and TRBJ1-3, with unresolved D. Germline loops: CDR1 SGHVS, CDR2 FNYEAQ. Deletions cut 5 bases from V and 3 bases from J, with 14 bases between. The CDR3 is made up of 15 amino acids. The CDR3 loop is CASSPRRVDGNTIYF. The CDR3 coding sequence is TGTGCCAGCAGCCCCCGGAGGGTCGATGGAAACACCATATATTTT.

This chain uses TRBV5-6 with TRBJ1-2, with 7 bases aligning to TRBD1. J was trimmed by 3 bases and V by 0 bases; bases with no gene match: 8. CDR3 length: 16 amino acids. Per germline, CDR1 SGHDT and CDR2 YYEEEE. CDR3 protein: CASSLVGRGKDYGYTF. The CDR3 DNA sequence: TGTGCCAGCAGCTTGGTCGGCAGGGGGAAGGACTATGGCTACACCTTC.

The J gene is TRBJ2-7, the V gene TRBV5-1, with 8 bases fitting TRBD1. The CDR3 spans 16 residues. Germline values: CDR1 SGHRS, CDR2 YFSETQ. V dropped 0 bases and J dropped 7; count of bases not matched to a gene: 12. The CDR3 DNA is TGCGCCAGCAGCTTGGCCTTGCAGGGGGCAAGAGGGGAGCAGTACTTC. Translating it yields CASSLALQGARGEQYF. Supplemented by reference TRBV5-1 and TRBJ2-7, the full variable domain reads KAGVTQTPRYLIKTRGQQVTLSCSPISGHRSVSWYQQTPGQGLQFLFEYFSETQRNKGNFPGRFSGRQFSNSRSEMNVSTLELGDSALYLCASSLALQGARGEQYFGPGTRLTVT.

The V gene is TRBV2, the J gene TRBJ1-6; D ambiguous. In germline, CDR1 is SNHLY, CDR2 FYNNEI. The CDR3 contains 14 residues. The V end lost 3 bases, the J end lost 5 bases, and 8 bases lay between the germline ends. The CDR3 loop reads CASSENRNNSPLHF. CDR3 coding DNA: TGTGCCAGCAGTGAGAACAGAAATAATTCACCCCTCCACTTT.

This chain connects TRBV27 to TRBJ1-6, with 7 bases aligning to TRBD1. Germline lookup yields CDR1 MNHEY and CDR2 SMNVEV (reference sequence). V gave up 8 bases and J gave up 2 bases; unmatched junction bases: 3. The CDR3 spans 14 residues. This CDR3 reads CASGQVAYNSPLHF. CDR3 bases: TGTGCCAGCGGACAGGTCGCCTATAATTCACCCCTCCACTTT.

The chain couples TRBV30 to TRBJ1-2; D remains ambiguous. The germline gives CDR1 GTSNPN, CDR2 SVGIG (reference sequence). The CDR3 spans 20 residues. Deletions cut 1 base from V and 2 bases from J, with 29 bases between. The CDR3 sequence: CAWSDTLRTLEGFLNYGYTF. The CDR3 nucleotides read TGTGCCTGGAGTGACACCTTGAGGACGTTGGAGGGTTTTCTCAACTATGGCTACACCTTC.

The chain uses TRBV3-1 (or the pseudogene TRBV3-2) and TRBJ1-4; 12 bases line up with TRBD1. The junction had 3 bases not matched to a gene; V was cut back by 6 bases and J by 7 bases. The CDR3 runs 14 residues. Germline CDR1 and CDR2: LGHDT and YNNKEL (reference sequence). The CDR3 coding sequence is TGTGCCAGCAGTGGGACAGGGGGCGTTGAAAAACTGTTTTTT. This codes for CASSGTGGVEKLFF.

The rearrangement joins TRBV2 to TRBJ1-6, with no clear D. CDR3 length equals 15 residues. The V and J ends lost 4 bases and 3 bases respectively, with 10 bases between them. Germline CDR1 is SNHLY and CDR2 is FYNNEI. CDR3 protein: CASSGIAFYNSPLHF. The CDR3 DNA reads TGTGCCAGCAGTGGAATAGCGTTCTATAATTCACCCCTCCACTTT.

The rearrangement uses TRBV7-9 and TRBJ2-1; D might be TRBD2 (5 bases). V was clipped by 3 bases and J by 6 bases, with 9 bases between them. The CDR3 is 13 amino acids. CDR1 and CDR2 from the germline V gene are SEHNR and FQNEAQ (reference sequence). The CDR3: CASSLGSGNEQFF. CDR3 coding DNA: TGTGCCAGCAGCTTGGGGAGCGGCAATGAGCAGTTCTTC. Looking up the rest from reference TRBV7-9 and TRBJ2-1 gives the full variable domain: DTGVSQNPRHKITKRGQNVTFRCDPISEHNRLYWYRQTLGQGPEFLTYFQNEAQLEKSRLLSDRFSAERPKGSFSTLEIQRTEQGDSAMYLCASSLGSGNEQFFGPGTRLTVL.

This chain uses TRBV6-5 with TRBJ2-4; 11 nucleotides match TRBD2. Germline V gene data show CDR1 as MNHEY and CDR2 as SVGAGI. V trimming: 6 bases; J trimming: 7 bases; junction bases outside the gene matches: 5. The CDR3 sequence is 14 residues long. The CDR3 nucleotides are TGTGCCAGCAGGACTAGCGGGATGGTCAACATTCAGTACTTC. Translated, it gives CASRTSGMVNIQYF.

The V call is TRBV7-2, the J call TRBJ1-5; 7 bases are a match to TRBD1. V gave up 0 bases and J gave up 6 bases; unmatched junction bases: 8. Looked up from germline, CDR1 is SGHTA and CDR2 is FQGNSA. The CDR3 spans 16 residues. CDR3 amino acids: CASSLALGGGGQPQHF. CDR3 in DNA: TGTGCCAGCAGCTTAGCGTTAGGGGGCGGTGGTCAGCCCCAGCATTTT. Combining the CDR3 with reference TRBV7-2 and TRBJ1-5 gives the whole variable domain GAGVSQSPSNKVTEKGKDVELRCDPISGHTALYWYRQSLGQGLEFLIYFQGNSAPDKSGLPSDRFSAERTGGSVSTLTIQRTQQEDSAVYLCASSLALGGGGQPQHFGDGTRLSIL.

The chain combines TRBV4-1 with TRBJ1-4; unclear D gene. This CDR3 has 12 amino acids. Trimming shortened V by 3 bases and J by 6 bases, and 5 bases separated the two germline ends. Germline V lookup: CDR1 MGHRA, CDR2 YSYEKL. The CDR3: CASSHPYEKLFF. CDR3 DNA sequence: TGCGCCAGCAGCCACCCCTATGAAAAACTGTTTTTT.

This sequence joins TRBV7-9 and TRBJ1-3; possibly TRBD1 for D (6 bases). V lost 0 bases and J 1 base, leaving 13 bases between the germline ends. Looked up from germline, CDR1 is SEHNR and CDR2 is FQNEAQ (reference sequence). The length of the CDR3 is 17 residues. The chain's CDR3 is CASSLATGVSSGNTIYF. CDR3 bases: TGTGCCAGCAGCTTAGCGACAGGCGTTTCGTCTGGAAACACCATATATTTT.

V and J are TRBV19 and TRBJ2-2; TRBD1 agrees at 9 bases. This CDR3 region has 16 residues. From germline, CDR1 is LNHDA and CDR2 SQIVND (reference sequence). Germline trimming cut 5 bases from V and 6 bases from J; bases unmatched to any gene: 10. CDR3 in DNA: TGTGCCAGTAGTCAGCCAGGACAGGGGTACTCCGGGGAGCTGTTTTTT. Its protein is CASSQPGQGYSGELFF.

The chain joins TRBV28 to TRBJ2-7; 10 bases line up with TRBD1. V shed 1 base, J shed 4 bases, and the junction held 4 bases outside the gene matches. CDR1 and CDR2 from the germline V gene are MDHEN and SYDVKM. The CDR3 has 15 residues. Written as DNA, the CDR3 is TGTGCCAGCAGTTTATCGACAGGGGGCCGTTACGAGCAGTACTTC. It translates to CASSLSTGGRYEQYF.

This chain connects TRBV7-8 to TRBJ1-2, with 11 bases matching TRBD1. Germline-derived CDR1 and CDR2 are SGHVS and FQNEAQ. The CDR3 loop spans 15 amino acids. V lost 5 bases, J lost 8 bases, and 10 bases stayed unmatched. The CDR3 loop is CASSPSGQGARGYTF. CDR3 bases: TGTGCCAGCAGCCCCTCCGGACAGGGGGCTCGGGGCTACACCTTC.